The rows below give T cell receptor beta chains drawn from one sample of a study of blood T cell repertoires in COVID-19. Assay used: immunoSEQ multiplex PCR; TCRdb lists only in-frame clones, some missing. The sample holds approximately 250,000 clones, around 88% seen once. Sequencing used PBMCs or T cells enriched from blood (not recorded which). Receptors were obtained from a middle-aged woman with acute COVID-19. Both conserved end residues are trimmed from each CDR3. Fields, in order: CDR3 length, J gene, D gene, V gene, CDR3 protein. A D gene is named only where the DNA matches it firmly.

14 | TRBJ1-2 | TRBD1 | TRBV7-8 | ASSSYDRGLNYGYT
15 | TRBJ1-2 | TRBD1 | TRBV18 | ASSPERTGGGGVGYT
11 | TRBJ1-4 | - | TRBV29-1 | SVFIPTGEKLF
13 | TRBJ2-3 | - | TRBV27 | ASSLLASSTDTQY
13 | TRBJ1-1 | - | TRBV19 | ASSIMGAMNTEAF
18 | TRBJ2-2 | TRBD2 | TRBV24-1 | ATSVFSPWGGREDTGELF
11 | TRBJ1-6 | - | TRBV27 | ASTFSYNSPLH
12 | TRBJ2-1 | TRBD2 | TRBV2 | ASSEVIGAGVKF
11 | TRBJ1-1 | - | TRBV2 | ASRRGIESEAF
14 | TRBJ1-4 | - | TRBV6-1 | ASSEGARGIGGKLF
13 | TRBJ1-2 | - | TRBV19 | ASTSSLGLGYGYT
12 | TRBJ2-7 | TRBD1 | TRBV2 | ASRAGQGSYEQY
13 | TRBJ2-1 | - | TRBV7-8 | ASSLEVNGYNEQF
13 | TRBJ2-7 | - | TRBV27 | ASSLSWSGTYEQY
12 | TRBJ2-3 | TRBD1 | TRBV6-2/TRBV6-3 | ASSWTGGTDTQY
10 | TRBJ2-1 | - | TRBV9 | ASSDHRGEQF
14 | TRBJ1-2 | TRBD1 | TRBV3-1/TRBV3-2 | ASSQGIPGQSYGYT
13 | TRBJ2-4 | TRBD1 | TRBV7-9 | ASSPRGTEKNIQY
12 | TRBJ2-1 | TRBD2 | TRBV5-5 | ASSFLAVNNEQF
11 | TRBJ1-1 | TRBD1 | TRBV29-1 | SVDRGANTEAF
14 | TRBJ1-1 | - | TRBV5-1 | ASSLGRGSLNTEAF
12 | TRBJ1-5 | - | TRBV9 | ASSVGGNNQPQH
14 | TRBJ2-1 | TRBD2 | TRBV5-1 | ASSPDLAGEANEQF
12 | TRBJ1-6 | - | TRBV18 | ASSPVEGASPLH
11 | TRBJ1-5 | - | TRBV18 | ASSPQADQPQH
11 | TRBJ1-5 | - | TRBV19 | ASSTQGDQPQH
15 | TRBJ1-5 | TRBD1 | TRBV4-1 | ASSQDRDSSSNQPQH
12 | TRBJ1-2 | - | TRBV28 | ASNDYTGLGGYT
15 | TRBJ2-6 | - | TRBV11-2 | ASSLASGWVGANVLT
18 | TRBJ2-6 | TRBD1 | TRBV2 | ASKARGTGGAGSGANVLT
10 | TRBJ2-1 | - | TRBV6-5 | ASSPRSGEQF
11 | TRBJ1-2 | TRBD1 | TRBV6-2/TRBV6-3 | ASSRRDSHGYT
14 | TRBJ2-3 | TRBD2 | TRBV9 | ASSVPSGSEADTQY
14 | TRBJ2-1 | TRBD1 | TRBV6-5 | ASSWGQGVSYNEQF
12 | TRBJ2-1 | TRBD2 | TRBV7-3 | ASSRGSSYNEQF
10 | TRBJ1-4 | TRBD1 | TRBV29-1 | SVDTGGGKLF
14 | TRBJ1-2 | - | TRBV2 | ASSVIRNPRNYGYT
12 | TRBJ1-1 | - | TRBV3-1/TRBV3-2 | ASSQQYGSLIAF
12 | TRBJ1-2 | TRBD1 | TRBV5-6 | ASSLIQGENGYT
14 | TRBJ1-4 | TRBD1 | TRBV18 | ASSPNFGQGDEKLF
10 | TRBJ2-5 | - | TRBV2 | ASRRGGETQY
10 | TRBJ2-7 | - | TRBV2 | ASSDRTYEQY
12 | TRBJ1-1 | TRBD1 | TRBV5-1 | ASSLTGDFTEAF
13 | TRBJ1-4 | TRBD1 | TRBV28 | ASRYSGQDHEKLF
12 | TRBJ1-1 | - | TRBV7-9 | ASRLSGDGTEAF
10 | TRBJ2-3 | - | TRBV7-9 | ASSSSTDTQY